Included here is one T cell receptor beta chain sequence, with context. Here immunoSEQ multiplex PCR was the method, and the copy in TCRdb shows in-frame clones only, minus some. Seen here are about 380,000 clones, more than 75% observed once, and the top ten hold 1.2%. This specimen comes from a study of blood T cell repertoires in COVID-19. This TCR was recovered from a woman aged 18-30 years who had recovered from COVID-19. Material for sequencing was PBMCs or T cells enriched from blood (not recorded which).

CDR3 sequence (DNA): TGTGCCAGCAGCTTTACTAAAGCGAACTATGGCTACACCTTC. Encoded protein: CASSFTKANYGYTF. The chain carries TRBV7-2 and TRBJ1-2, with no clear D. CDR3 size: 14 residues. The ends were cut back, 3 bases at V and 2 bases at J, with 10 bases in the middle. In germline, CDR1 is SGHTA, CDR2 FQGNSA.